This TCR beta chain was captured by sequencing in a study of T cell changes during pregnancy in multiple sclerosis. Clones were sequenced by immunoSEQ multiplex PCR, and TCRdb holds only the in-frame ones, with some missing. The profile shows 60,000 to 80,000 clones, less than 90% of them singletons. CDR3 length equals 15 residues. Germline CDR1 SGHAT, CDR2 FQNNGV. The ends were cut back, 5 bases at V and 6 bases at J, with 19 bases in the middle. J is TRBJ1-1 and V is TRBV11-2; maybe TRBD1 (5 bases). The material was peripheral blood, obtained before pregnancy. The clonotype was recovered from a female donor with multiple sclerosis, enrolled in a pregnancy study. CDR3 loop: CASSPTLVGGAEAFF. DNA for the CDR3: TGTGCCAGCAGCCCCACCCTAGTGGGGGGGGCTGAAGCTTTCTTT.